Listed below are T cell receptor beta chains from one sample, sequenced in a study of TIL therapy for anti-PD-1-resistant metastatic lung cancer. This table comes from immunoSEQ multiplex PCR, and its TCRdb copy is limited to in-frame clones, with some not included. This sample has under 20,000 clones, with almost 80% found just once. Sequencing was performed on blood, taken at baseline. Receptors were obtained from a person aged 25 to 80 with non-small cell lung cancer. The conserved cysteine and the conserved F or W are not part of the CDR3 here. D genes are given only for firm matches. Clone size, where shown, is once, few, many, or a class for clones that have expanded.

d_call v_call clone_size cdr3_aa
NA TRBV6-5 NA ASSPGNYGYT
NA TRBV4-3 NA ASSQDPGPDTQY
NA TRBV11-2 NA ASSLTLTNEKLF
NA TRBV25-1 once ASSEAPRQSNEKLF
NA TRBV3-1/TRBV3-2 few ASSSAYSGNTIY
NA TRBV24-1 NA ATSDPPNEKLF
NA TRBV28 NA ASSSPGERVQF
TRBD2 TRBV28 NA ASSQHPTSGYEQY
NA TRBV5-4 NA ASSETPYEQY
NA TRBV7-6 NA ASSLGSSPLH
TRBD1 TRBV6-5 NA ASRTGAISYEQY
NA TRBV7-9 few ASSLSGVEAF
NA TRBV18 NA ASSPRPDVDYGYT
TRBD1 TRBV7-3 NA ASSPTGSTGELF
NA TRBV11-3 NA ASSLHSGTGELF
NA TRBV7-9 NA ASSFSWDEQY
TRBD2 TRBV28 NA ASSLRTSGKETQY
NA TRBV6-5 NA ASSYPGAGGEQY
NA TRBV15 NA ATNRGGETQY
NA TRBV5-1 NA ASSSQTVYEQY
TRBD1 TRBV7-9 NA ASSYGTGNGYT
TRBD2 TRBV30 NA AWSVHSTSGYNEQF
NA TRBV2 NA ASSLTPYEQY
NA TRBV28 NA ASSRGRGANEKLF
TRBD1 TRBV6-5 NA ASSYLQSRGGAEAF
NA TRBV6-5 NA ASTTSTNYGYT
TRBD1 TRBV30 NA AWSWDREGNTEAF
NA TRBV7-8 NA ASSAQISGNTIY
NA TRBV18 NA ASSLRAGGGYEQY
NA TRBV6-5 NA ASRPGWQPQH
NA TRBV4-3 NA ASSPRAASYNEQF
NA TRBV19 NA ASSIGGRDGRIGQY
NA TRBV20-1 NA SARASYEQY
NA TRBV5-1 NA ASSLGQAPFDEQF
TRBD1 TRBV2 NA ASRPDRGGQPQH
NA TRBV5-1 NA ASSFTGSAGAQY
TRBD1 TRBV27 NA ASSYSRDSYEQY
TRBD1 TRBV19 NA ASSYGQGGSYEQY
TRBD2 TRBV27 NA ASSFLAGAGVDTQY
NA TRBV13 NA ASSLGEIGYT
NA TRBV5-1 NA ASTTGQGQETQY
NA TRBV5-5 NA ASSVGDGFREAF
TRBD1 TRBV4-1 few ASSQRADREVNQPQH
NA TRBV3-1/TRBV3-2 NA ASAPLVNIQY
NA TRBV18 few ASSPWDTQY
NA TRBV14 NA ASSQSVTYEQY
NA TRBV7-6 NA ASSSGRYEQY
NA TRBV7-9 few ASSRPGHRLMGTEAF
TRBD2 TRBV28 NA ASSPGGLADNEQF
NA TRBV9 NA ASSAYRGGSYEQY
NA TRBV19 once ASSISRMNTEAF
TRBD2 TRBV27 NA ASSLSLAGVEQF
NA TRBV28 NA ASSPTRHLQF
TRBD2 TRBV27 once ASSLSAGAGETQY
NA TRBV7-9 NA ASSLEYGGTGRYEQY